A single TCR beta chain is shown here with its context. The antigen is unknown. Repertoires were generated with immunoSEQ multiplex PCR, while TCRdb's copy carries only in-frame clones and drops some. This sample has around 150,000 clones, with about 80% found just once. The germline gives CDR1 SGHRS, CDR2 YFSETQ. V was cut by 2 bases and J by 10 bases, with 8 bases left in between. The CDR3 spans 11 residues. The sample is drawn from a study of cytomegalovirus exposure and HLA in healthy donors. Findings and limits, study-wide: It was 150 to 200 TCR beta chains that were listed as cytomegalovirus-associated.

Sequencing was carried out using PBMCs. This chain uses TRBV5-1 with TRBJ2-3; no reliable D call. The sequence was obtained from a man aged 25-45 years in good health and CMV-seropositive. The CDR3 DNA follows: TGCGCCAGCAGCTTTAGAGAGGCGCAGTATTTT. Its translation: CASSFREAQYF.